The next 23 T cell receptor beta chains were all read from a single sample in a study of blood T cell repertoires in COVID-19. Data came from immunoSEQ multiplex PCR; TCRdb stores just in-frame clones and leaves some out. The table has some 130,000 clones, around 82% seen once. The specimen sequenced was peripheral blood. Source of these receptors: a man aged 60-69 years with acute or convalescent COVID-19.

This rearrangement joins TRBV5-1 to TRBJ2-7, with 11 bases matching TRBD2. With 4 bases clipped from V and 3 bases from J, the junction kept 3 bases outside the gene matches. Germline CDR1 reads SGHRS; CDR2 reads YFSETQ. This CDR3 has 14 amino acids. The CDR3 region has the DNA TGCGCCAGCAGCGTGGGACTAGCGGACTACGAGCAGTACTTC. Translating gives CASSVGLADYEQYF.

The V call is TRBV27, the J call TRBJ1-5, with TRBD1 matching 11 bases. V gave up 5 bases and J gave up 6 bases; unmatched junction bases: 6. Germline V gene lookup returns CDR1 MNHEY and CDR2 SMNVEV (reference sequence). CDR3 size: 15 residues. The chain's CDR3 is CASSDGTGGGQPQHF. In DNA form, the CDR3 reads TGTGCCAGCAGTGACGGGACAGGGGGTGGTCAGCCCCAGCATTTT.

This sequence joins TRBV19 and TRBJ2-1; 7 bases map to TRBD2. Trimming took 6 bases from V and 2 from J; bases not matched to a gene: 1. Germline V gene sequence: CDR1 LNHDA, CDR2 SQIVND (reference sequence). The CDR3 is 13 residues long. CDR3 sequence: CASRLAAYNEQFF. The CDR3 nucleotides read TGTGCCAGTAGGCTAGCGGCCTACAATGAGCAGTTCTTC.

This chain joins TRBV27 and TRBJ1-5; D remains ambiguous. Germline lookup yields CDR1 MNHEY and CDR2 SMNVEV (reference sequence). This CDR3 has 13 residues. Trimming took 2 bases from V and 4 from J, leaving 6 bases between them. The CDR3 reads CASSLTGNQPQHF. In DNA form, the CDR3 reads TGTGCCAGCAGTTTAACTGGTAATCAGCCCCAGCATTTT.

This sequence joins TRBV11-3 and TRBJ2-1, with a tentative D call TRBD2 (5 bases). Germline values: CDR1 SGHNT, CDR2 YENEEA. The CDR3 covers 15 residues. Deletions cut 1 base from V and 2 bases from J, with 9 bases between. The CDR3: CASSLVTAAYNEQFF. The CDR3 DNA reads TGTGCCAGCAGCTTAGTTACAGCGGCCTACAATGAGCAGTTCTTC.

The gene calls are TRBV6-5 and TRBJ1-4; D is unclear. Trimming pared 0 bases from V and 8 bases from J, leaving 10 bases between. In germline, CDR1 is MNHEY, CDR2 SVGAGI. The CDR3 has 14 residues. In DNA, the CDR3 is TGTGCCAGCAGTTACTCCAGCTTCGGGGAAAAACTGTTTTTT. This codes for CASSYSSFGEKLFF.

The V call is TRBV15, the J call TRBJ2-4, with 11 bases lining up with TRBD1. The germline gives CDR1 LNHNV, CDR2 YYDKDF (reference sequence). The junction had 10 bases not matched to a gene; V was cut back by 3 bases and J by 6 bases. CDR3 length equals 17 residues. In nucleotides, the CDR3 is TGTGCCACCAGCAGCTGGACAGGGGGCTTAGAAAGAAACATTCAGTACTTC. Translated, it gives CATSSWTGGLERNIQYF.

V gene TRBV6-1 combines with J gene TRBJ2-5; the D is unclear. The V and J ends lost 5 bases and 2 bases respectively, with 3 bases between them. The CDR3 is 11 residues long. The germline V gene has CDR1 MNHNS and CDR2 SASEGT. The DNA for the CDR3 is TGTGCCAGCAGTCCACAAGAGACCCAGTACTTC. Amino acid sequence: CASSPQETQYF.

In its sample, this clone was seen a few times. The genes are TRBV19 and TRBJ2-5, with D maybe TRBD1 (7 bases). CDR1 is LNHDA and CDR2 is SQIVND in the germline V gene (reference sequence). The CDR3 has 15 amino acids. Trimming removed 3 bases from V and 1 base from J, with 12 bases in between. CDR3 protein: CASSMEGQPQETQYF. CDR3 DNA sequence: TGTGCCAGTAGTATGGAGGGACAGCCCCAAGAGACCCAGTACTTC. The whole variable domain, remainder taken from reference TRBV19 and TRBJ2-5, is DGGITQSPKYLFRKEGQNVTLSCEQNLNHDAMYWYRQDPGQGLRLIYYSQIVNDFQKGDIAEGYSVSREKKESFPLTVTSAQKNPTAFYLCASSMEGQPQETQYFGPGTRLLVL.

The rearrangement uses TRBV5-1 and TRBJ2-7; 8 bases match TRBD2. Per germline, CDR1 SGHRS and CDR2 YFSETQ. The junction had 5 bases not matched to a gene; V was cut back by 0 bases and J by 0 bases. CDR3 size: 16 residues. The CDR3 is CASSLAPGTSSYEQYF. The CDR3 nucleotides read TGCGCCAGCAGCTTGGCCCCAGGGACTAGCTCCTACGAGCAGTACTTC.

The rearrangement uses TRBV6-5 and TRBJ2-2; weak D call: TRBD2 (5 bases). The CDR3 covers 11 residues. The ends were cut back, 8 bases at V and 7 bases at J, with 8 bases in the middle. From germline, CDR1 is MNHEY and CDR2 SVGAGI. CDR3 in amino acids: CASGGVGELFF. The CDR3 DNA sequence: TGTGCCAGCGGAGGTGTCGGGGAGCTGTTTTTT.

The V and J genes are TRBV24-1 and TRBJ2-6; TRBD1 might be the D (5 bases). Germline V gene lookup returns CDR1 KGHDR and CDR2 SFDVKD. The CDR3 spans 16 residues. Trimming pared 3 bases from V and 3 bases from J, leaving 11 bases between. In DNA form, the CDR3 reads TGTGCCACCAGTGATCAAGACAGTTATGGGGCCAACGTCCTGACTTTC. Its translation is CATSDQDSYGANVLTF.

The CDR3 region has the DNA TGTGCCAGCAGGACTAGCGGGACCGACGAGCAGTACTTC. Residues: CASRTSGTDEQYF. V is TRBV2 and J is TRBJ2-7, with TRBD2 identical over 11 bases. The junction had 3 bases not matched to a gene; V was cut back by 6 bases and J by 5 bases. Germline loops: CDR1 SNHLY, CDR2 FYNNEI. CDR3 length: 13 residues.

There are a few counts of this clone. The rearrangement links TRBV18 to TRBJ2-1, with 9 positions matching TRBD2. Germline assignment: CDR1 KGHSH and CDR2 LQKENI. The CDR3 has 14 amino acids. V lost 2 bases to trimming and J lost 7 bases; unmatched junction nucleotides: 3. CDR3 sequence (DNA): TGTGCCAGCTCACCAAGCGGGGGGACGAATGAGCAGTTCTTC. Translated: CASSPSGGTNEQFF.

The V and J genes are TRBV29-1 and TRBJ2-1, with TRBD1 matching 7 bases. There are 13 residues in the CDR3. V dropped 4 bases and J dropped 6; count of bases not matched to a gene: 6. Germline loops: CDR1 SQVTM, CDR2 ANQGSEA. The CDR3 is CSVVPRGSNEQFF. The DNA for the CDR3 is TGCAGCGTTGTTCCCAGGGGGAGCAATGAGCAGTTCTTC.

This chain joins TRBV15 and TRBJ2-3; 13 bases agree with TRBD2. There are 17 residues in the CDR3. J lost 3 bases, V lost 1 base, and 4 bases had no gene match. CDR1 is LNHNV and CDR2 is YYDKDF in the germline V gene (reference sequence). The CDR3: CATSRGELAGGTDTQYF. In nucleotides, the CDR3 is TGTGCCACCAGCAGAGGAGAACTAGCGGGAGGGACAGATACGCAGTATTTT.

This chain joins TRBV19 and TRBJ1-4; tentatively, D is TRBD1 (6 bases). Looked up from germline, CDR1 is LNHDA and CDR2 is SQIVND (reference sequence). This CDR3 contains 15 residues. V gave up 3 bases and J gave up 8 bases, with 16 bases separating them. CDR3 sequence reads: CASSIQGLTDEKLFF. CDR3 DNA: TGTGCCAGTAGTATCCAGGGGCTGACGGACGAAAAACTGTTTTTT. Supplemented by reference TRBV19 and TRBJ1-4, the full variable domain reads DGGITQSPKYLFRKEGQNVTLSCEQNLNHDAMYWYRQDPGQGLRLIYYSQIVNDFQKGDIAEGYSVSREKKESFPLTVTSAQKNPTAFYLCASSIQGLTDEKLFFGSGTQLSVL.

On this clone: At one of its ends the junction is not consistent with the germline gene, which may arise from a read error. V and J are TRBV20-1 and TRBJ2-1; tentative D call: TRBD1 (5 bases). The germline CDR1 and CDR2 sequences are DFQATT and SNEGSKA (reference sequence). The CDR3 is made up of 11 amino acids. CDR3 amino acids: CSARDDRIGLF. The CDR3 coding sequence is TGCAGTGCTAGAGATGACAGAATAGGGCTCTTC.

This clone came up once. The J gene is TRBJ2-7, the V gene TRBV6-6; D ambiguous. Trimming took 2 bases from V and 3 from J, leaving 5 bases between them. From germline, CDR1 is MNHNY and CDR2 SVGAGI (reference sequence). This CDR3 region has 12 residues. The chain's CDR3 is CASSYGIYEQYF. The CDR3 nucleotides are TGTGCCAGCAGTTACGGCATCTACGAGCAGTACTTC.

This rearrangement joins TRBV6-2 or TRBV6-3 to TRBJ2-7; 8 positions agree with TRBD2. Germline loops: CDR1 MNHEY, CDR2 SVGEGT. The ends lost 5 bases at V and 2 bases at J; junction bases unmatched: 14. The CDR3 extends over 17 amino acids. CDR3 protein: CASSRTITAGVPYEQYF. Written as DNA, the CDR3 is TGTGCCAGCAGTCGGACCATTACAGCGGGAGTCCCCTACGAGCAGTACTTC.

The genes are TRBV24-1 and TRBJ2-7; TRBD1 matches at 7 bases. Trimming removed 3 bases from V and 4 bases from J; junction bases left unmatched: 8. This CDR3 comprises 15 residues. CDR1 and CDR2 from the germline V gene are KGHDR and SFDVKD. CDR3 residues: CATSDRQGEIYEQYF. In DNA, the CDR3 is TGTGCCACCAGTGATCGACAGGGAGAAATTTACGAGCAGTACTTC.

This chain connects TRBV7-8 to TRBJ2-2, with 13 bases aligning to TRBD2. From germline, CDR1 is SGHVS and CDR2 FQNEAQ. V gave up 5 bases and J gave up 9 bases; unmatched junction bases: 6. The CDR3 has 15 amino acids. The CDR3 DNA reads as TGTGCCAGCAGCCTGACTAGCGGGAGGCGCTGGGAGCTGTTTTTT. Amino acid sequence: CASSLTSGRRWELFF.

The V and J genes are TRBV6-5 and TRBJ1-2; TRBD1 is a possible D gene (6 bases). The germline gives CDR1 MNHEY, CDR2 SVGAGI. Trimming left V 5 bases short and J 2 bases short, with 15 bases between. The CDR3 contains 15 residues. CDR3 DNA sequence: TGTGCCAGCAGTAGAACAGGGATCCTCAACTATGGCTACACCTTC. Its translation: CASSRTGILNYGYTF.